The sequence of this T cell receptor (beta chain) was determined in a study of blood T cells in healthy people across ages. The germline V gene has CDR1 LGHNA and CDR2 YNFKEQ. There are 15 residues in the CDR3. Deletions cut 4 bases from V and 1 base from J, with 13 bases between. A second PCR of 7 to 11 cycles used a sample-barcoded 5' primer and a J-beta primer mix. From the 5' RACE reads, TCRdb called clonotypes with MiXCR, one entry per CDR3 protein. The data hold 1.5 million to 2 million distinct CDR3 sequences, with roughly 28% observed a single time. The table lists this clonotype with a few counts.

The chain combines TRBV4-2 with TRBJ1-1; D remains ambiguous. The receptor was isolated from a woman in her twenties or thirties in good health. Sequencing used blood. The DNA of the CDR3 is TGTGCCAGCAGCCCCACTCGTGCGGGGAACACTGAAGCTTTCTTT. Amino acid sequence: CASSPTRAGNTEAFF.